The 18 T cell receptor beta chains reported below all come from one sample, sequenced in a study of glioma-infiltrating T cells (dated by TCRdb to the mid-2010s). The data were produced on an Illumina MiSeq. TCR alpha and beta CDR3 regions were amplified with the iRepertoire nested amplicon-rescue multiplex PCR (arm-PCR) platform from RNA. TCRdb ran its own pipeline on the public reads, namely fastp trimming at Q25 and MiXCR clone calling, and kept in-frame beta chains. Rows are unified per CDR3 protein, each entry keeping the most common DNA and genes. The sample contains approximately 100,000 distinct CDR3 sequences, about 30% of them found a single time. The ten most abundant clones make up approximately 43% of the sample. The source material was glioma tissue, nonneoplastic brain tissue, or PBMCs (not recorded which). The receptor set was obtained from a human donor with low-grade glioma or glioblastoma, undergoing nonglioma brain surgery, or in good health (not recorded which).

For the CDR3, the DNA is TGTGCCAGCAGCTTGCCAGGGGGCTACGAGCAGTACTTC. Encoded protein: CASSLPGGYEQYF. This chain links TRBV5-6 with TRBJ2-7; 7 nucleotides align to TRBD1. Germline CDR1 is SGHDT and CDR2 is YYEEEE. The CDR3 has 13 amino acids. The V segment lost 1 base and the J segment 3 bases; nucleotides outside the gene matches: 1.

This clonotype was observed at least ten times. The chain has TRBV7-2 and TRBJ2-7; 7 bases match TRBD2. Losses at the gene ends were 1 base for V and 3 bases for J; bases not matched to a gene: 3. Germline loops: CDR1 SGHTA, CDR2 FQGNSA. The CDR3 has 14 residues. The CDR3 DNA follows: TGTGCCAGCAGCTTAGAAACGGGGGGCTACGAGCAGTACTTC. It codes for CASSLETGGYEQYF.

This clonotype was observed many times. The rearrangement uses TRBV3-1 and TRBJ1-5; D is ambiguous. The CDR3 consists of 16 residues. Germline CDR1 and CDR2: LGHDT and YNNKEL (reference sequence). The V gene lost 4 bases and the J gene lost 0 bases, with 13 bases spanning the gap. CDR3 bases: TGTGCCAGCAGCCCCGGGAAGGGCGTTAGCAATCAGCCCCAGCATTTT. This encodes CASSPGKGVSNQPQHF.

Worth noting for this clonotype: It may be a read error: a sequence one base away is much more abundant. The rearrangement joins TRBV6-1 to TRBJ1-1; 8 bases agree with TRBD1. This CDR3 comprises 15 residues. Germline trimming cut 6 bases from V and 12 bases from J; bases unmatched to any gene: 18. In germline, CDR1 is MNHNS, CDR2 SASEGT. The CDR3 sequence: CASSEPFRGHGKTFF. The DNA for the CDR3 is TGTGCCAGCAGCGAACCCTTCAGGGGGCATGGAAAGACTTTCTTT.

Turning to this clonotype: Just one base apart from a much larger clone, this may be a read error. The chain carries TRBV20-1 and TRBJ2-5, with 8 bases matching TRBD1. This CDR3 spans 15 amino acids. CDR1 DFQATT and CDR2 SNEGSKA come from the germline V gene (reference sequence). The CDR3 protein is CSASGQGVFQDTQYF. CDR3 in DNA: TGCAGTGCTAGTGGACAGGGTGTTTTCCAAGATACCCAGTACTTC.

The genes are TRBV30 and TRBJ2-1; 7 nucleotides align to TRBD2. The V segment lost 0 bases and the J segment 6 bases; nucleotides outside the gene matches: 17. Per germline, CDR1 GTSNPN and CDR2 SVGIG (reference sequence). The CDR3 consists of 18 residues. The CDR3, as DNA: TGTGCCTGGAGTGTACTGGGGGGGAGCGAGGGGTGGGTCAATGAGCAGTTCTTC. Translated, it gives CAWSVLGGSEGWVNEQFF.

This clonotype was found many times. V and J are TRBV27 and TRBJ1-2, with D perhaps matching TRBD1 (6 bases). Germline CDR1 is MNHEY and CDR2 is SMNVEV (reference sequence). The CDR3 is 12 amino acids. V was trimmed by 2 bases and J by 8 bases, leaving 9 bases between them. In nucleotides, the CDR3 is TGTGCCAGCAGTTTAAGGGGGGGCGGCTACACCTTC. Protein product: CASSLRGGGYTF.

This clonotype was detected only a few times. The chain is built from TRBV12-3 or TRBV12-4 and TRBJ1-5, with D unclear. Trimming removed 6 bases from V and 3 bases from J, with 15 bases in between. This CDR3 spans 15 amino acids. DNA for the CDR3: TGTGCCAGCAGCCCCAATCGGGGTTCCAATCAGCCCCAGCATTTT. Encoded protein: CASSPNRGSNQPQHF.

This clonotype appeared a few times. V is TRBV3-1 and J is TRBJ2-7; 7 bases fit TRBD1. This CDR3 spans 13 amino acids. The germline gives CDR1 LGHDT, CDR2 YNNKEL (reference sequence). J lost 5 bases, V lost 3 bases, and 4 bases had no gene match. As DNA, the CDR3 is TGTGCCAGCAGCCAGGGGACAGTCCACGAGCAGTACTTC. It codes for CASSQGTVHEQYF.

Concerning this clonotype: A junction boundary mismatches the germline segment, possibly from a read error. The chain couples TRBV5-4 to TRBJ2-7; 7 nucleotides match TRBD2. Germline V gene lookup returns CDR1 SGHNT and CDR2 YYREEE (reference sequence). The CDR3 sequence is 13 residues long. The CDR3 protein is CASNLPGGYEQYF. The CDR3 nucleotides are TGTGCCAGCAACTTGCCGGGGGGTTACGAGCAGTACTTC.

This clonotype showed up many times. J is TRBJ1-2 and V is TRBV27; tentative D call: TRBD1 (5 bases). CDR1 is MNHEY and CDR2 is SMNVEV in the germline V gene (reference sequence). This CDR3 has 13 residues. V lost 6 bases and J lost 4, with 12 bases in between. CDR3 in amino acids: CASRPDRRYGYTF. The CDR3 bases are TGTGCCAGCAGACCCGACAGACGCTATGGCTACACCTTC.

The genes are TRBV29-1 and TRBJ2-1, with 9 bases fitting TRBD1. Unmatched junction bases numbered 5, after V lost 7 bases and J lost 7 bases. CDR1 and CDR2 (germline): SQVTM, ANQGSEA. The CDR3 contains 12 residues. The CDR3 sequence: CSARTGVNEQFF. CDR3 nucleotide sequence: TGCAGCGCCAGGACAGGGGTGAATGAGCAGTTCTTC.

This clonotype was observed many times. This chain joins TRBV20-1 and TRBJ1-2, with a weak D call TRBD1 (5 bases). Trimming left V 2 bases short and J 3 bases short, with 22 bases between. This CDR3 has 17 residues. Germline V gene lookup returns CDR1 DFQATT and CDR2 SNEGSKA (reference sequence). This CDR3 is CSARHQIGAVDHYGYTF. CDR3 nucleotide sequence: TGCAGTGCTAGACACCAGATCGGGGCAGTTGACCACTATGGCTACACCTTC.

The CDR3 loop is CASSSPQGEGTDTQYF. The CDR3 bases are TGTGCCAGCAGTTCGCCACAGGGTGAGGGCACAGATACGCAGTATTTT. The chain joins TRBV28 to TRBJ2-3; D is possibly TRBD1 (6 bases). V lost 4 bases to trimming and J lost 1 base, with 15 bases between them. The CDR3 contains 16 residues. Per the germline V gene, CDR1 is MDHEN and CDR2 is SYDVKM.

This clonotype was counted ten times or more. The CDR3 sequence is CASSPGAVLNTEAFF. The CDR3 coding sequence is TGTGCCAGCTCACCAGGGGCAGTTTTGAACACTGAAGCTTTCTTT. This rearrangement joins TRBV18 to TRBJ1-1; possible D gene TRBD1, 5 bases. CDR1 is KGHSH and CDR2 is LQKENI in the germline V gene. This CDR3 contains 15 residues. The ends were cut back, 2 bases at V and 0 bases at J, with 10 bases in the middle.

The chain combines TRBV7-2 with TRBJ2-2, with D perhaps matching TRBD1 or TRBD2 (5 bases each). The ends were cut back, 2 bases at V and 6 bases at J, with 7 bases in the middle. Germline CDR1 reads SGHTA; CDR2 reads FQGNSA. This CDR3 region has 13 residues. The CDR3 sequence: CASSLWGSGELFF. CDR3 nucleotides: TGTGCCAGCAGCTTATGGGGGTCCGGGGAGCTGTTTTTT.

A word on this clonotype: Just one base apart from a much larger clone, this may be a read error. V usage is TRBV7-8 and J usage is TRBJ2-2, with D perhaps TRBD1 or TRBD2 (5 bases each). In germline, CDR1 is SGHVS, CDR2 FQNEAQ. V was pared by 6 bases and J by 7 bases, with 9 bases between. This CDR3 has 12 residues. The CDR3 loop is CASRRGLGELFF. The CDR3 DNA sequence: TGTGCCAGCAGACGGGGCCTCGGGGAGCTGTTTTTT.

The chain couples TRBV12-3 or TRBV12-4 to TRBJ1-1, with 7 nucleotides matching TRBD1. CDR3 length: 15 residues. V lost 7 bases to trimming and J lost 0 bases; unmatched junction nucleotides: 8. The CDR3 loop is CASNDPGQMNTEAFF. The CDR3 coding sequence is TGTGCCAGCAATGATCCGGGACAGATGAACACTGAAGCTTTCTTT.